The rows below give T cell receptor beta chains drawn from one sample of a study of cytomegalovirus exposure and HLA in healthy donors. Here immunoSEQ multiplex PCR was the method, and the copy in TCRdb shows in-frame clones only, minus some. Among 75,000 to 100,000 clones listed, around 80% were seen once. The sequenced sample consisted of PBMCs. The receptors here all came from a man aged 25 to 45 in good health and CMV-seronegative. CDR3s include the opening cysteine and the closing phenylalanine or tryptophan. The order of the fields is V gene, J gene, D gene, clone size, CDR3 protein, CDR3 DNA. A D gene is named only where the DNA matches it firmly. The size of a clone is reported for some rows only, either as once, few or many, or as a class for expanded clones.

TRBV27	TRBJ2-1	NA	NA	CASSRDLPAYNEQFF	TGTGCCAGCAGTCGGGACTTACCTGCCTACAATGAGCAGTTCTTC
TRBV28	TRBJ1-5	TRBD1	NA	CASRGSDRGYYQPQHF	TGTGCCAGCAGGGGATCGGACAGGGGATACTATCAGCCCCAGCATTTT
TRBV6-6	TRBJ2-3	TRBD2	NA	CASNPGGTDTQYF	TGTGCCAGCAACCCGGGGGGTACAGATACGCAGTATTTT
TRBV7-2	TRBJ1-2	NA	NA	CASSLADYGYTF	TGTGCCAGCAGCTTAGCCGACTATGGCTACACCTTC
TRBV12-5	TRBJ2-2	NA	NA	CASGGQRYTGELFF	TGTGCTAGTGGTGGACAGCGTTATACCGGGGAGCTGTTTTTT
TRBV10-1	TRBJ1-3	NA	NA	CASSGQDNSGNTIYF	TGCGCCAGCAGTGGGCAGGACAACTCTGGAAACACCATATATTTT
TRBV27	TRBJ2-7	TRBD1	NA	CASSSPGTGGYEQYF	TGTGCCAGCAGTTCCCCCGGGACAGGGGGCTACGAGCAGTACTTC
TRBV19	TRBJ1-5	NA	NA	CASSIDLGGLSNQPQHF	TGTGCCAGTAGTATAGATCTCGGGGGTTTGAGCAATCAGCCCCAGCATTTT
TRBV11-3	TRBJ2-2	TRBD1	NA	CASAHGQGANTGELFF	TGTGCCAGCGCCCATGGACAGGGGGCGAACACCGGGGAGCTGTTTTTT
TRBV10-3	TRBJ1-6	TRBD1	NA	CAISAQGNSPLHF	TGTGCCATCAGTGCACAGGGGAATTCACCCCTCCACTTT
TRBV2	TRBJ1-6	TRBD1	few	CASDRDRVNSPLHF	TGTGCCAGCGACCGGGACAGGGTAAATTCACCCCTCCACTTT
TRBV6-1	TRBJ2-7	TRBD2	NA	CASSLLGTNYEQYF	TGTGCCAGCAGTTTATTGGGGACTAACTACGAGCAGTACTTC
TRBV29-1	TRBJ2-7	NA	NA	CSVVGLQYEQYF	TGCAGCGTAGTTGGACTCCAATACGAGCAGTACTTC
TRBV5-5	TRBJ1-1	NA	NA	CASSLAAGKGSGNTEAFF	TGTGCCAGCAGCTTGGCGGCAGGGAAAGGGTCAGGGAACACTGAAGCTTTCTTT
TRBV28	TRBJ2-3	NA	NA	CASSLRSGGRTDTQYF	TGTGCCAGCAGTTTACGTAGTGGGGGCCGGACAGATACGCAGTATTTT
TRBV4-3	TRBJ1-5	NA	NA	CASSQDLGQPQHF	TGCGCCAGCAGCCAAGATCTCGGGCAGCCCCAGCATTTT
TRBV4-1	TRBJ1-4	NA	NA	CASSPAASEKLFF	TGCGCCAGCAGTCCAGCAGCGAGTGAAAAACTGTTTTTT
TRBV5-1	TRBJ1-2	NA	NA	CASSLDPQDYTF	TGCGCCAGCAGCTTGGATCCGCAGGACTACACCTTC
TRBV4-1	TRBJ1-1	NA	NA	CASSQDAGGGAFLSEAFF	TGCGCCAGCAGCCAAGATGCTGGGGGGGGCGCTTTCCTCTCTGAAGCTTTCTTT
TRBV6-4	TRBJ2-1	TRBD2	NA	CASSESGGAHEQFF	TGTGCCAGCAGTGAGAGCGGGGGGGCCCATGAGCAGTTCTTC
TRBV7-9	TRBJ1-5	NA	NA	CASSLGGVGPQPQHF	TGTGCCAGCAGCTTAGGCGGGGTAGGGCCTCAGCCCCAGCATTTT
TRBV4-3	TRBJ2-2	NA	NA	CASSQDFTGGVWDGELFF	TGCGCCAGCAGCCAAGATTTCACAGGGGGGGTTTGGGACGGGGAGCTGTTTTTT
TRBV4-2	TRBJ1-1	NA	NA	CASWEGGVNTEAFF	TGTGCCAGCTGGGAGGGCGGGGTGAACACTGAAGCTTTCTTT
TRBV27	TRBJ2-5	NA	NA	CASSLERYRETQYF	TGTGCCAGCAGTTTAGAGAGATATCGAGAGACCCAGTACTTC
TRBV27	TRBJ2-5	NA	NA	CASRPWAGTQETQYF	TGTGCCAGCCGACCTTGGGCAGGGACTCAAGAGACCCAGTACTTC
TRBV7-9	TRBJ1-1	NA	NA	CASSLALRAGEGTEAFF	TGTGCCAGCAGCTTAGCGCTCCGGGCGGGGGAAGGCACTGAAGCTTTCTTT
TRBV5-4	TRBJ2-2	NA	NA	CASSPGETQNTGELFF	TGTGCCAGCAGTCCGGGAGAGACCCAGAACACCGGGGAGCTGTTTTTT
TRBV28	TRBJ1-1	TRBD1	NA	CASSFLGTGPMNTEAFF	TGTGCCAGCAGTTTTCTGGGGACAGGGCCTATGAACACTGAAGCTTTCTTT
TRBV30	TRBJ2-7	NA	NA	CASSQGLSYEQYF	TGTGCCTCGTCCCAGGGCCTCTCCTACGAGCAGTACTTC
TRBV28	TRBJ1-2	TRBD1	few	CASTPATGAYGYTF	TGTGCCAGCACTCCCGCGACAGGGGCCTATGGCTACACCTTC
TRBV19	TRBJ1-2	NA	NA	CASSIGWRRGNGGYGYTF	TGTGCCAGTAGTATAGGGTGGCGCAGGGGTAATGGAGGCTATGGCTACACCTTC
TRBV6-1	TRBJ1-5	NA	NA	CASSEDESGPNQPQHF	TGTGCCAGCAGTGAAGATGAGTCTGGTCCCAATCAGCCCCAGCATTTT